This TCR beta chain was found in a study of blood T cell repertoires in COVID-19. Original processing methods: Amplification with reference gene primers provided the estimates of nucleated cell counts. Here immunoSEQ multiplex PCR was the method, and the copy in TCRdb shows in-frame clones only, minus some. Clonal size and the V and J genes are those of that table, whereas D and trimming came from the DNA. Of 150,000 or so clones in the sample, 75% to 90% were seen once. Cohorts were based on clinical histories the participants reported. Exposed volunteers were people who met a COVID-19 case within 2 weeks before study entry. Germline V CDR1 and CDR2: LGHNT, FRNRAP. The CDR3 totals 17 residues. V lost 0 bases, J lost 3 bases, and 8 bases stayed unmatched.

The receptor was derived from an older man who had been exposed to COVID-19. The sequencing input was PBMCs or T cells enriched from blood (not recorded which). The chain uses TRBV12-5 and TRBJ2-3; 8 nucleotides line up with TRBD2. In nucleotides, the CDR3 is TGTGCTAGTGGTTTGGTACTTAGCGGGAAGGGGACAGATACGCAGTATTTT. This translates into CASGLVLSGKGTDTQYF.